This is a list of T cell receptor beta chains from one sample in a study of identical twins. TCRdb independently ran MiXCR on the 5' RACE reads; one entry per CDR3 protein. This sample has over 250,000 distinct CDR3 sequences, with nearly 9.5% found just once. These data were likewise used in another study, on yellow fever vaccine responses in identical twins.

Material: CD8+ T cells sorted from blood. The receptors were gathered from a woman aged 18-30 years in good health. Each CDR3 is given with its conserved first and last residue. The D gene is left open where the match is weak. For some rows the clone size is stated as once, few or many, or as a class when expanded; others skip it.

v_call: TRBV7-6
clone_size: many
d_call: TRBD2
j_call: TRBJ2-1
cdr3_aa: CASSLGTSGSLSYNEQFF
cdr3_nt: TGTGCCAGCAGCTTAGGGACTAGCGGCTCATTATCCTACAATGAGCAGTTCTTC

v_call: TRBV7-7
clone_size: NA
d_call: NA
j_call: TRBJ2-1
cdr3_aa: CASSPYSSYNEQFF
cdr3_nt: TGTGCTAGCAGTCCATATAGCTCCTACAATGAGCAGTTCTTC

v_call: TRBV27
clone_size: many
d_call: NA
j_call: TRBJ2-7
cdr3_aa: CASSLWPDSEQYF
cdr3_nt: TGTGCCAGCAGTTTATGGCCGGATAGCGAGCAGTACTTC

v_call: TRBV28
clone_size: many
d_call: TRBD2
j_call: TRBJ2-3
cdr3_aa: CASSSLHSGGAGDTQYF
cdr3_nt: TGTGCCAGCAGTTCCCTCCATAGCGGGGGGGCGGGGGATACGCAGTATTTT

v_call: TRBV4-3
clone_size: many
d_call: TRBD2
j_call: TRBJ2-7
cdr3_aa: CASSHVFSGSGYEQYF
cdr3_nt: TGCGCCAGCAGCCATGTTTTTAGCGGGAGCGGCTACGAGCAGTACTTC

v_call: TRBV18
clone_size: few
d_call: NA
j_call: TRBJ2-1
cdr3_aa: CASSQYRDAYNEQFF
cdr3_nt: TGTGCCAGCTCACAGTACAGGGACGCCTACAATGAGCAGTTCTTC

v_call: TRBV18
clone_size: many
d_call: NA
j_call: TRBJ2-7
cdr3_aa: CASSPPEGVYEQYF
cdr3_nt: TGTGCCAGCTCACCCCCTGAGGGGGTCTACGAGCAGTACTTC

v_call: TRBV5-6
clone_size: few
d_call: NA
j_call: TRBJ2-1
cdr3_aa: CASSFSVTSYNEQFF
cdr3_nt: TGTGCCAGCAGCTTTTCTGTCACCTCCTACAATGAGCAGTTCTTC

v_call: TRBV7-6
clone_size: NA
d_call: NA
j_call: TRBJ1-1
cdr3_aa: CASSTPGMNTEAFF
cdr3_nt: TGTGCCAGCAGCACCCCGGGGATGAACACTGAAGCTTTCTTT

v_call: TRBV6-1
clone_size: few
d_call: TRBD1
j_call: TRBJ1-3
cdr3_aa: CASSTPGTGEGVIYF
cdr3_nt: TGTGCCAGCAGTACCCCCGGGACAGGGGAAGGTGTCATATATTTT

v_call: TRBV25-1
clone_size: few
d_call: NA
j_call: TRBJ1-1
cdr3_aa: CASSDRGDTEAFF
cdr3_nt: TGTGCCAGCAGTGACAGGGGCGACACTGAAGCTTTCTTT

v_call: TRBV12-3/TRBV12-4
clone_size: many
d_call: TRBD1
j_call: TRBJ2-7
cdr3_aa: CASSATGTGDEQYF
cdr3_nt: TGTGCCAGCAGTGCCACCGGGACAGGGGACGAGCAGTACTTC

v_call: TRBV4-3
clone_size: NA
d_call: NA
j_call: TRBJ2-7
cdr3_aa: CASSQDWTDEQYF
cdr3_nt: TGCGCCAGCAGCCAAGATTGGACTGACGAGCAGTACTTC

v_call: TRBV7-3
clone_size: NA
d_call: TRBD1
j_call: TRBJ2-7
cdr3_aa: CASSSSGGQYDEQYF
cdr3_nt: TGTGCCAGCAGCTCATCAGGGGGTCAGTATGACGAGCAGTACTTC

v_call: TRBV12-3/TRBV12-4
clone_size: many
d_call: TRBD1
j_call: TRBJ2-7
cdr3_aa: CASTSGTEVGEQYF
cdr3_nt: TGTGCCAGCACCTCCGGGACAGAGGTCGGCGAGCAGTACTTC

v_call: TRBV25-1
clone_size: many
d_call: NA
j_call: TRBJ1-6
cdr3_aa: CACRSGGNSPLHF
cdr3_nt: TGTGCCTGTCGTTCGGGGGGTAATTCACCCCTCCACTTT

v_call: TRBV15
clone_size: many
d_call: NA
j_call: TRBJ2-1
cdr3_aa: CATSSPPGTYDNEQFF
cdr3_nt: TGTGCCACCAGCAGCCCACCCGGGACTTATGACAATGAGCAGTTCTTC

v_call: TRBV13
clone_size: NA
d_call: NA
j_call: TRBJ1-1
cdr3_aa: CASSSVQDTSIKAFF
cdr3_nt: TGTGCCAGCAGCTCCGTCCAGGACACCAGCATCAAAGCTTTCTTT

v_call: TRBV27
clone_size: NA
d_call: NA
j_call: TRBJ1-5
cdr3_aa: CATHARGPTGPQHF
cdr3_nt: TGTGCCACCCATGCCCGGGGGCCGACAGGGCCCCAGCATTTT

v_call: TRBV4-3
clone_size: many
d_call: NA
j_call: TRBJ2-5
cdr3_aa: CASSQDWTDQETQYF
cdr3_nt: TGCGCCAGCAGCCAAGATTGGACAGACCAAGAGACCCAGTACTTC

v_call: TRBV15
clone_size: NA
d_call: NA
j_call: TRBJ2-7
cdr3_aa: CATSLRTYEQYF
cdr3_nt: TGTGCCACCTCGTTGCGGACCTACGAGCAGTACTTC

v_call: TRBV28
clone_size: many
d_call: NA
j_call: TRBJ2-1
cdr3_aa: CASSSLMSGPYNEQFF
cdr3_nt: TGTGCCAGCAGTTCCTTAATGTCGGGGCCCTACAATGAGCAGTTCTTC

v_call: TRBV11-2
clone_size: NA
d_call: NA
j_call: TRBJ2-5
cdr3_aa: CASSLDQEAETQYF
cdr3_nt: TGTGCCAGCAGCTTAGATCAGGAAGCGGAGACCCAGTACTTC

v_call: TRBV2
clone_size: NA
d_call: NA
j_call: TRBJ2-3
cdr3_aa: CASSDFQETDTQYF
cdr3_nt: TGTGCCAGCAGTGATTTTCAGGAAACAGATACGCAGTATTTT

v_call: TRBV29-1
clone_size: many
d_call: NA
j_call: TRBJ2-1
cdr3_aa: CSVEPQGYEQFF
cdr3_nt: TGCAGCGTTGAGCCCCAGGGCTATGAGCAGTTCTTC

v_call: TRBV7-2
clone_size: few
d_call: TRBD2
j_call: TRBJ2-7
cdr3_aa: CASSHGTSSYEQYF
cdr3_nt: TGTGCCAGCAGCCACGGGACTAGCTCCTACGAGCAGTACTTC

v_call: TRBV12-3/TRBV12-4
clone_size: NA
d_call: NA
j_call: TRBJ1-1
cdr3_aa: CASSLEDSPITEAFF
cdr3_nt: TGTGCCAGCAGTTTAGAGGATTCTCCGATCACTGAAGCTTTCTTT

v_call: TRBV6-6
clone_size: many
d_call: NA
j_call: TRBJ2-1
cdr3_aa: CASYGIYNEQFF
cdr3_nt: TGTGCCAGCTACGGGATCTACAATGAGCAGTTCTTC

v_call: TRBV4-1
clone_size: many
d_call: TRBD2
j_call: TRBJ2-7
cdr3_aa: CASSQAPGLAVIEQYF
cdr3_nt: TGCGCCAGCAGCCAAGCTCCGGGACTAGCGGTCATAGAGCAGTACTTC

v_call: TRBV9
clone_size: many
d_call: TRBD2
j_call: TRBJ2-7
cdr3_aa: CASSVGSGSGHEQYF
cdr3_nt: TGTGCCAGCAGCGTAGGTAGCGGGAGTGGCCACGAGCAGTACTTC

v_call: TRBV7-9
clone_size: many
d_call: TRBD2
j_call: TRBJ2-2
cdr3_aa: CASSSPLAGYTGELFF
cdr3_nt: TGTGCCAGCAGCAGCCCCCTAGCGGGGTACACCGGGGAGCTGTTTTTT

v_call: TRBV6-4
clone_size: NA
d_call: NA
j_call: TRBJ2-6
cdr3_aa: CASSQRDSSGANVLTF
cdr3_nt: TGTGCCAGCAGCCAGCGGGACAGCTCTGGGGCCAACGTCCTGACTTTC

v_call: TRBV29-1
clone_size: NA
d_call: TRBD2
j_call: TRBJ2-7
cdr3_aa: CSVVSQTSISYEQYF
cdr3_nt: TGCAGCGTTGTCTCCCAGACTAGCATCTCCTACGAGCAGTACTTC

v_call: TRBV4-2
clone_size: NA
d_call: TRBD2
j_call: TRBJ2-7
cdr3_aa: CASSQELAGVYEQYF
cdr3_nt: TGTGCCAGCAGCCAAGAGTTAGCGGGTGTGTACGAGCAGTACTTC

v_call: TRBV19
clone_size: NA
d_call: TRBD2
j_call: TRBJ2-1
cdr3_aa: CASSIILAGGGNEQFF
cdr3_nt: TGTGCCAGTAGTATAATACTAGCGGGAGGCGGGAATGAGCAGTTCTTC

v_call: TRBV18
clone_size: few
d_call: NA
j_call: TRBJ2-2
cdr3_aa: CASSPSLAENTGELFF
cdr3_nt: TGTGCCAGCTCACCATCCTTAGCGGAAAACACCGGGGAGCTGTTTTTT

v_call: TRBV7-9
clone_size: few
d_call: TRBD1
j_call: TRBJ1-1
cdr3_aa: CASYGTGVPEAFF
cdr3_nt: TGTGCCAGCTACGGCACAGGGGTCCCTGAAGCTTTCTTT

v_call: TRBV7-8
clone_size: NA
d_call: TRBD2
j_call: TRBJ2-1
cdr3_aa: CASSLLGGAGGDKFF
cdr3_nt: TGTGCCAGCAGCTTACTCGGGGGAGCGGGAGGAGATAAGTTCTTC

v_call: TRBV7-8
clone_size: many
d_call: NA
j_call: TRBJ2-7
cdr3_aa: CASSLEPGATYEQYF
cdr3_nt: TGTGCCAGCAGCTTAGAGCCAGGGGCTACCTACGAGCAGTACTTC

v_call: TRBV6-1
clone_size: once
d_call: TRBD2
j_call: TRBJ2-7
cdr3_aa: CASSSMGGLEQYF
cdr3_nt: TGTGCCAGCAGCTCGATGGGAGGGCTCGAGCAGTACTTC

v_call: TRBV27
clone_size: many
d_call: TRBD1
j_call: TRBJ2-7
cdr3_aa: CASSLRWGQVAYEQYF
cdr3_nt: TGTGCCAGCAGTTTACGCTGGGGACAGGTGGCCTACGAGCAGTACTTC

v_call: TRBV4-2
clone_size: many
d_call: TRBD1
j_call: TRBJ2-2
cdr3_aa: CASSQEGQHTGELFF
cdr3_nt: TGTGCCAGCAGCCAAGAGGGACAGCACACCGGGGAGCTGTTTTTT

v_call: TRBV12-3/TRBV12-4
clone_size: NA
d_call: NA
j_call: TRBJ1-5
cdr3_aa: CASSLLQAEQPQHF
cdr3_nt: TGTGCCAGCAGTTTACTCCAAGCGGAGCAGCCCCAGCATTTT

v_call: TRBV20-1
clone_size: NA
d_call: TRBD2
j_call: TRBJ2-7
cdr3_aa: CSARDLEGLAGVYEQYF
cdr3_nt: TGCAGTGCTAGAGATCTTGAGGGACTAGCGGGAGTGTACGAGCAGTACTTC

v_call: TRBV2
clone_size: NA
d_call: NA
j_call: TRBJ2-7
cdr3_aa: CASSEGGGGLYEQYF
cdr3_nt: TGTGCCAGCAGTGAAGGAGGTGGGGGGTTATACGAGCAGTACTTC

v_call: TRBV20-1
clone_size: few
d_call: TRBD2
j_call: TRBJ2-5
cdr3_aa: CSASLRTSGRAMETQYF
cdr3_nt: TGCAGTGCTAGCCTTAGGACTAGCGGGAGGGCGATGGAGACCCAGTACTTC

v_call: TRBV27
clone_size: few
d_call: TRBD2
j_call: TRBJ2-2
cdr3_aa: CASSLGSASGTTGELFF
cdr3_nt: TGTGCCAGCAGTTTAGGATCGGCTAGCGGGACCACCGGGGAGCTGTTTTTT

v_call: TRBV5-6
clone_size: NA
d_call: NA
j_call: TRBJ1-4
cdr3_aa: CASSPDGYSEKLFF
cdr3_nt: TGTGCCAGCAGCCCGGACGGTTATAGTGAAAAACTGTTTTTT

v_call: TRBV5-1
clone_size: many
d_call: NA
j_call: TRBJ2-1
cdr3_aa: CASSPNRSSYNEQFF
cdr3_nt: TGCGCCAGCAGTCCCAACAGGAGCTCCTACAATGAGCAGTTCTTC

v_call: TRBV4-3
clone_size: NA
d_call: NA
j_call: TRBJ2-7
cdr3_aa: CASSQDAGTYFYEQYF
cdr3_nt: TGCGCCAGCAGCCAGGATGCCGGGACCTACTTCTACGAGCAGTACTTC